Given below is one TCR beta chain in context. Its target is unknown. TCRdb re-called the RT-PCR reads with MiXCR, one entry per CDR3 protein. The sample contains 650,000 to 800,000 distinct CDR3 sequences, under 20% of which appear only once. The CDR3 is 15 amino acids. Per the germline V gene, CDR1 is LGHDT and CDR2 is YNNKEL (reference sequence). With 2 bases clipped from V and 7 bases from J, the junction kept 6 bases outside the gene matches. This record comes from a study of response to subunit inactivated influenza vaccine. Study findings and constraints: The authors proposed limited new T cell recruitment per seasonal influenza vaccination.

The input for sequencing was PBMCs from blood, taken less than 6 days after vaccination. This receptor was obtained from a man aged 45 to 65 who received an inactivated influenza vaccine. The V and J genes are TRBV3-1 and TRBJ2-1, with 9 bases lining up with TRBD2. CDR3 protein: CASSQMLAGENEQFF. CDR3 bases: TGTGCCAGCAGCCAAATGTTAGCGGGGGAAAATGAGCAGTTCTTC.